Listed here are 18 T cell receptor beta chains from one sample, sequenced in a study of cytomegalovirus exposure and HLA in healthy donors. PCR used 60 Vbeta primers and 13 Jbeta primers. The method was immunoSEQ multiplex PCR; TCRdb's version includes in-frame clones alone and lacks a portion of them. The top ten clones hold roughly 2% of a sample with 70,000 or so clones, roughly four fifths of them seen once. Specimen: PBMCs. These receptor sequences come from a man between 18 and 29 years old in good health and CMV-seronegative.

The chain joins TRBV19 to TRBJ1-1; 8 bases map to TRBD1. Trimming removed 3 bases from V and 3 bases from J; junction bases left unmatched: 3. This CDR3 is built from 14 residues. From germline, CDR1 is LNHDA and CDR2 SQIVND (reference sequence). CDR3 loop: CASSIRGPYTEAFF. The CDR3 coding sequence is TGTGCCAGTAGTATCAGGGGGCCTTACACTGAAGCTTTCTTT.

This chain connects TRBV7-2 to TRBJ1-3; no reliable D call. V gave up 5 bases and J gave up 0 bases, with 14 bases separating them. The CDR3 covers 16 residues. The germline V gene encodes CDR1 SGHTA and CDR2 FQGNSA. Here the CDR3 reads CASSQNQVSSGNTIYF. The CDR3 coding sequence is TGTGCCAGCAGCCAGAACCAAGTCAGCTCTGGAAACACCATATATTTT.

The J gene is TRBJ1-2, the V gene TRBV6-6; TRBD1 matches at 7 bases. Unmatched junction bases numbered 9, after V lost 6 bases and J lost 5 bases. Per the germline V gene, CDR1 is MNHNY and CDR2 is SVGAGI (reference sequence). The CDR3 consists of 14 residues. CDR3 protein: CASSPGGTTYGYTF. The CDR3 bases are TGTGCCAGCAGCCCAGGGGGGACGACTTATGGCTACACCTTC.

The V call is TRBV7-3, the J call TRBJ2-1; D not resolved. Trimming left V 3 bases short and J 7 bases short, with 19 bases between. The CDR3 loop spans 16 amino acids. Germline V gene data show CDR1 as SGHTA and CDR2 as FQGTGA. In DNA form, the CDR3 reads TGTGCCAGCAGCTTCGGTGGGCAGCCCTACTGGAATGAGCAGTTCTTC. It encodes CASSFGGQPYWNEQFF.

This rearrangement joins TRBV4-1 to TRBJ1-1, with D possibly TRBD1 on 5 matching bases. CDR3 size: 12 residues. V was cut by 4 bases and J by 7 bases, with 10 bases left in between. CDR1 and CDR2 from the germline V gene are MGHRA and YSYEKL. DNA of the CDR3: TGCGCCAGCAGCCGGTCGACAGATGAAGCTTTCTTT. Amino acid sequence: CASSRSTDEAFF.

The chain recombines TRBV7-2 with TRBJ1-1, with D possibly TRBD1 on 6 matching bases. The CDR3 contains 14 residues. V was pared by 3 bases and J by 4 bases, with 12 bases between. Per germline, CDR1 SGHTA and CDR2 FQGNSA. CDR3 sequence reads: CASSLGVTGTEAFF. In DNA form, the CDR3 reads TGTGCCAGCAGCTTGGGGGTGACAGGCACTGAAGCTTTCTTT.

This clone has only one observation. The chain has TRBV28 and TRBJ1-5, with D maybe TRBD1 (6 bases). The germline CDR1 and CDR2 sequences are MDHEN and SYDVKM. The CDR3 extends over 14 amino acids. The V end lost 3 bases, the J end lost 5 bases, and 11 bases lay between the germline ends. The CDR3 DNA reads as TGTGCCAGCAGTTTCGGACAGTCCGATCAGCCCCAGCATTTT. Amino acids: CASSFGQSDQPQHF.

The V call is TRBV9, the J call TRBJ1-1; maybe TRBD1 (5 bases). The CDR3 contains 15 residues. Germline V gene lookup returns CDR1 SGDLS and CDR2 YYNGEE. Trimming cost V 3 bases and J 5 bases, with 17 bases left between them. Here the CDR3 reads CASSEGLGGATEAFF. As DNA, the CDR3 is TGTGCCAGCAGCGAGGGTCTCGGAGGGGCGACTGAAGCTTTCTTT.

In its sample, this clone is medium-sized. The J gene is TRBJ2-1, the V gene TRBV19; 9 bases align to TRBD2. CDR1 LNHDA and CDR2 SQIVND come from the germline V gene (reference sequence). V lost 10 bases to trimming and J lost 4 bases; unmatched junction nucleotides: 11. This CDR3 spans 15 amino acids. CDR3 nucleotides: TGTGCCAACAACATGGCTAGCGGGGAATACAATGAGCAGTTCTTC. Amino acids: CANNMASGEYNEQFF.

The sample holds one count of this clone. The V and J genes are TRBV10-3 and TRBJ2-7; no definite D call. This CDR3 region has 12 residues. The germline V gene has CDR1 ENHRY and CDR2 SYGVKD. V lost 11 bases to trimming and J lost 4 bases, with 15 bases between them. The CDR3 DNA sequence: TGTGCCGCGTTAAGGCCCGGGTACGAGCAGTACTTC. It codes for CAALRPGYEQYF.

The chain uses TRBV27 and TRBJ1-1; 11 nucleotides match TRBD1. J lost 6 bases, V lost 6 bases, and 9 bases had no gene match. Germline CDR1 reads MNHEY; CDR2 reads SMNVEV (reference sequence). The CDR3 has 15 residues. The CDR3 sequence is CASRRAGQGGSEAFF. CDR3 coding DNA: TGTGCCAGCAGGCGCGCGGGACAGGGGGGTTCTGAAGCTTTCTTT.

The chain combines TRBV9 with TRBJ1-1; no firm D call. The CDR3 runs 15 residues. With 0 bases removed from V and 3 bases from J, the gap between germline ends came to 12 bases. Per the germline V gene, CDR1 is SGDLS and CDR2 is YYNGEE. This CDR3 is CASSVGLEGYTEAFF. The CDR3 DNA follows: TGTGCCAGCAGCGTAGGATTAGAGGGTTACACTGAAGCTTTCTTT.

This clone has only one observation. The V gene is TRBV28, the J gene TRBJ1-3; D perhaps matches TRBD1 (6 bases). Germline CDR1 is MDHEN and CDR2 is SYDVKM. Trimming took 3 bases from V and 0 from J, leaving 18 bases between them. The CDR3 has 18 amino acids. CDR3 amino acids: CASSLTPGHQISGNTIYF. The CDR3 nucleotides are TGTGCCAGCAGTTTGACGCCGGGACACCAGATCTCTGGAAACACCATATATTTT.

This rearrangement joins TRBV21-1 to TRBJ1-6; TRBD1, the table's D call, was not compared with the DNA. TRBV21-1 is reported as a pseudogene. This CDR3 spans 17 amino acids. CDR3 in amino acids: CASSELPDRQDHSPLHF. The DNA for the CDR3 is TGTGCCAGCAGCGAACTCCCGGACAGGCAAGACCATTCACCCCTCCACTTT.

The V gene is TRBV18, the J gene TRBJ2-7; D might be TRBD2 (6 bases). The germline V gene encodes CDR1 KGHSH and CDR2 LQKENI. The CDR3 loop spans 15 amino acids. V was clipped by 3 bases and J by 5 bases, with 17 bases between them. This CDR3 is CASSPQRELSHEQYF. CDR3 bases: TGTGCCAGCTCACCCCAACGGGAGCTTTCCCACGAGCAGTACTTC.

V gene TRBV28 combines with J gene TRBJ1-1; D is uncertain. V was pared by 4 bases and J by 5 bases, with 8 bases between. The CDR3 spans 12 residues. CDR1 is MDHEN and CDR2 is SYDVKM in the germline V gene. CDR3 region: CASSSGYTEAFF. The CDR3 DNA reads TGTGCCAGCAGTTCAGGATATACTGAAGCTTTCTTT.

This clone appeared a single time. The V gene is TRBV13, the J gene TRBJ2-7, with 11 positions matching TRBD1. CDR1 is PRHDT and CDR2 is FYEKMQ in the germline V gene (reference sequence). Trimming at V came to 2 bases and at J to 7 bases, leaving 10 bases not matched to a gene. The CDR3 has 16 residues. For the CDR3, the DNA is TGTGCCAGCAGCTTATACCTGACCGGGACAGGGGGGGAGCAGTACTTC. Protein sequence: CASSLYLTGTGGEQYF.

V and J are TRBV28 and TRBJ2-5; a possible D gene is TRBD2 (7 bases). V was trimmed by 5 bases and J by 6 bases, leaving 16 bases between them. The CDR3 length is 14 residues. CDR1 is MDHEN, CDR2 SYDVKM, per germline. The CDR3 loop reads CASSLRGGAKTQYF. The CDR3 nucleotides read TGTGCCAGCAGTCTCCGAGGGGGGGCAAAGACCCAGTACTTC.